The 4 T cell receptor beta chains listed next were all sequenced from one sample in a study of blood T cell repertoires in COVID-19. Only in-frame clones appear in the TCRdb table, and some are missing; sequencing was by immunoSEQ multiplex PCR. Of 130,000 or so clones in the sample, about four fifths were seen once. Source material: PBMCs or T cells enriched from blood (not recorded which). The receptors were gathered from a woman younger than 45 who had recovered from COVID-19.

This chain links TRBV5-4 with TRBJ1-5, with D perhaps TRBD1 (5 bases). This CDR3 region has 14 residues. Trimming took 0 bases from V and 7 from J, leaving 11 bases between them. Germline V lookup: CDR1 SGHNT, CDR2 YYREEE (reference sequence). The CDR3 reads CASSLGGAGQPQHF. In nucleotides, the CDR3 is TGTGCCAGCAGCTTGGGGGGCGCGGGGCAGCCCCAGCATTTT.

The chain links TRBV19 to TRBJ2-1; TRBD2 agrees at 9 bases. Germline values: CDR1 LNHDA, CDR2 SQIVND (reference sequence). Unmatched junction bases numbered 19, after V lost 4 bases and J lost 6 bases. This CDR3 is built from 19 residues. CDR3 coding DNA: TGTGCCAGTAGTACTCCCGAGACTAGCGGCTACTGGGGGCTCAATGAGCAGTTCTTC. This translates into CASSTPETSGYWGLNEQFF.

The genes are TRBV2 and TRBJ1-4, with a tentative D call TRBD1 (5 bases). V was clipped by 3 bases and J by 3 bases, with 11 bases between them. Germline lookup yields CDR1 SNHLY and CDR2 FYNNEI. The CDR3 runs 15 residues. CDR3 nucleotide sequence: TGTGCCAGCAGTGATTACGGGGGACCTAATGAAAAACTGTTTTTT. This gives the protein CASSDYGGPNEKLFF.

CDR3 in DNA: TGTGCCAGCAGTGCCCAAGCAGGGGGCTCTGAAGCTTTCTTT. Translation gives CASSAQAGGSEAFF. This chain links TRBV2 with TRBJ1-1; TRBD1 aligns across 8 bases. The CDR3 totals 14 residues. Germline V gene sequence: CDR1 SNHLY, CDR2 FYNNEI. V lost 4 bases, J lost 6 bases, and 7 bases stayed unmatched.